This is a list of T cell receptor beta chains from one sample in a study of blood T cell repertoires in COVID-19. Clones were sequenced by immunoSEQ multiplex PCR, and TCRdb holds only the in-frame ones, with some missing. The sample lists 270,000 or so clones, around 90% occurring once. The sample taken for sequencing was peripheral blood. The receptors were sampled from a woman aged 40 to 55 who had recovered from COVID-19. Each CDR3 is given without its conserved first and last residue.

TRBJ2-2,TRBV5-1,ASSPQAVAATNTGELF
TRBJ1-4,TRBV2,ASSEQSVNEKLF
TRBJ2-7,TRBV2,ASSVSSYEQY
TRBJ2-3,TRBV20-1,SASKGQVDTQY
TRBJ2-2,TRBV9,ASSVSSASGSGGELF
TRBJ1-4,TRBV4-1,ASTPTGLGKLF
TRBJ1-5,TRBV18,ASSRGQGNQPQH
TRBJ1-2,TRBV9,ASSPNPGASAGGYT
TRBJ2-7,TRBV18,ASSPTGQEYEQY
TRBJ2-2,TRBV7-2,ASSSSSGTPLF
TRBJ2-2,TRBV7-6,ASSLVWGVSTGELF
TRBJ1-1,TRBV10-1,ASSATGENTEAF
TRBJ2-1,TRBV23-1,ASSQSIPGESYNEQF
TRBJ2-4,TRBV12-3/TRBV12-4,ASSLVGGIQY
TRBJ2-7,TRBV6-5,ASSLLAGEYEQY
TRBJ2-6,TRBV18,ASSPAGPGANVLT
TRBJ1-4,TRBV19,ASSDLQGAGGEKLF
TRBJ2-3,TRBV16,ASSREGNTQY
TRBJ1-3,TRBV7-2,ASSFGVGNTIY
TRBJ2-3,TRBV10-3,AISDDRGTDTQY
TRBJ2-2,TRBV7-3,ASRRPGLANTGELF
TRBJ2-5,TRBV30,AAGLAGGGETQY
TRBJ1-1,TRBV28,ASSSATGVIEAF
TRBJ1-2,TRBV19,ASTPPPSTNYGYT
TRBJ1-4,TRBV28,ASRIPGAINEKLF
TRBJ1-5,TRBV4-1,ASSQVLDRGSRPQH
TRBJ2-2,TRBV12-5,ASGPAGGKSFKEIKHGELF
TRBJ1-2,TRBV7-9,ASSVGQGYGYT
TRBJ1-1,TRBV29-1,SVTRQTNTEAF
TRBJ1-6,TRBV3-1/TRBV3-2,ASSQRTGGKSPLH
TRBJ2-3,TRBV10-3,AIDGGAGMTDTQY
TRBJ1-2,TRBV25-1,ASSVGQGSGYT
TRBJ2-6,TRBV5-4,ASSADSSGANVLT
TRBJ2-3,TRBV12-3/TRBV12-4,ASSRQGTDTQY
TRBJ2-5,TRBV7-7,ASSLALRTSGPETQY
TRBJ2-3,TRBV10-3,AISETGGDPDTQY
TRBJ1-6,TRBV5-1,ASSLGTGWQGSPLH
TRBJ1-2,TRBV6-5,ASSTFTGYT
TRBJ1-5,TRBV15,ATSRDRSQPQH
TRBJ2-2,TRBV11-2,ASSRETGELF
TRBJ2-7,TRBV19,ASSPGQGVGYEQY
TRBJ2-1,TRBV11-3,ASSLPTSGYNEQF
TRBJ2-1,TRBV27,ASSLEGQKYNEQF
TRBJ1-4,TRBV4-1,ASSQSLGPREKLF
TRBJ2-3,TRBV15,ATSGGFNWGTISSTDTQY
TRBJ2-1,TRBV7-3,ASSLEGSSYNEQF
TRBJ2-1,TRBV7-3,ASPMEDGEDHNEQF
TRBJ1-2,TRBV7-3,ASSSTTGTMAT
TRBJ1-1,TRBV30,AWSRGPTEAF
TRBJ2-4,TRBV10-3,AISEKGHGDIQY
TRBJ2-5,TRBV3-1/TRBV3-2,ASSQATSGSETQY
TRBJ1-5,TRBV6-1,ASSELGGRSNQPQH
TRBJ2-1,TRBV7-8,ASSLVAGSSYNEQF
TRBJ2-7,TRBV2,ASSKGLESYEQY
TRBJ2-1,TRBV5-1,ASSLEGRISYNEQF